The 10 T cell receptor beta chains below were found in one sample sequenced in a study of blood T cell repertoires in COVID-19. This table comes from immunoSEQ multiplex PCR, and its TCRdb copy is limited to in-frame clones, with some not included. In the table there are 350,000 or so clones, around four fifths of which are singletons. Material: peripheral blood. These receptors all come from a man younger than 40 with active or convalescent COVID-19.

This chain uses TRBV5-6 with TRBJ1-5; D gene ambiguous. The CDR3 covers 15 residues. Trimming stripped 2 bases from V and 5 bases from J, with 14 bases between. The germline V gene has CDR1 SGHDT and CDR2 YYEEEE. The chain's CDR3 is CASSLYLLTDQPQHF. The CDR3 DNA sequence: TGTGCCAGCAGCTTATATCTACTAACCGATCAGCCCCAGCATTTT.

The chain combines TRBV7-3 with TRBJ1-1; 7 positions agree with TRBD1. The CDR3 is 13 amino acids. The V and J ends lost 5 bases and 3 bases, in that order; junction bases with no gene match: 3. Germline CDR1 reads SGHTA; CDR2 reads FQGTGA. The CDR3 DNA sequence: TGTGCCAGCAGCGACAGGGAGGACACTGAAGCTTTCTTT. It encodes CASSDREDTEAFF.

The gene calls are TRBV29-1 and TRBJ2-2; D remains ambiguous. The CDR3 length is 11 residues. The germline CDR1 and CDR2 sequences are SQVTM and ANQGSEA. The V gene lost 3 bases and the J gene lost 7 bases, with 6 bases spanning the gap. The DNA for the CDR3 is TGCAGCGTTGATTCGGGCGGGGAGCTGTTTTTT. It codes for CSVDSGGELFF.

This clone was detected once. CDR3 in DNA: TGTGCCAGCAGCTTTGAATACGGGAGCGGGGCGCCCCACCCCTCCCAGCAGTACTTC. Protein: CASSFEYGSGAPHPSQQYF. The chain links TRBV13 to TRBJ2-7; 7 bases line up with TRBD2. Germline CDR1 is PRHDT and CDR2 is FYEKMQ (reference sequence). This CDR3 contains 19 residues. V lost 3 bases to trimming and J lost 8 bases; unmatched junction nucleotides: 25.

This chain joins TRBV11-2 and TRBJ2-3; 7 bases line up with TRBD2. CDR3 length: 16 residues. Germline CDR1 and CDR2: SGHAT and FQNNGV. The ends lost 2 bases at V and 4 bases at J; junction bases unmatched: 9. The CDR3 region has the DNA TGTGCCAGCAGCTTACTAGCGGTTATAGGGGCAGATACGCAGTATTTT. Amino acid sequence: CASSLLAVIGADTQYF.

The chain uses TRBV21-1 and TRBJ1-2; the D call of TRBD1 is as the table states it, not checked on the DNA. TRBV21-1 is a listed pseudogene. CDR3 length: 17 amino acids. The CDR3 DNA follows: TGTGCCAGCAGCAAAGGATACACACAGGGGGTGGACTATGGCTACACCTTC. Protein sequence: CASSKGYTQGVDYGYTF.

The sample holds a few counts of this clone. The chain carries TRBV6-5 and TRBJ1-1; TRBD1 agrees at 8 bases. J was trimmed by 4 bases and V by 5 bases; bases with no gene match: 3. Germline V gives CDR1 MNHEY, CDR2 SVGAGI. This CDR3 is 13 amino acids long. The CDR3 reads CASSIDRGTEAFF. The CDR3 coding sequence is TGTGCCAGCAGTATAGACAGGGGCACTGAAGCTTTCTTT.

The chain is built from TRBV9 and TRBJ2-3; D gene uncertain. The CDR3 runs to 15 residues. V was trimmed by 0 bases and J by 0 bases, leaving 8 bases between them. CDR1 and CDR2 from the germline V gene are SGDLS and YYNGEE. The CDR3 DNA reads TGTGCCAGCAGCGTAGAACGGTCTAGCACAGATACGCAGTATTTT. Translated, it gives CASSVERSSTDTQYF.

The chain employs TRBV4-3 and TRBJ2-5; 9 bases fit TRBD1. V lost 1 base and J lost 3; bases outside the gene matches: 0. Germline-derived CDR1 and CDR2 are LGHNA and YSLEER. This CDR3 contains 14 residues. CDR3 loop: CASSQGTGEETQYF. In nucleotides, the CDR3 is TGCGCCAGCAGCCAAGGGACAGGGGAAGAGACCCAGTACTTC.

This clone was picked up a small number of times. The CDR3 spells CASSIVPGADTQYF. CDR3 sequence (DNA): TGTGCCAGTAGTATAGTCCCAGGGGCAGATACGCAGTATTTT. The chain carries TRBV19 and TRBJ2-3; D may be TRBD1 (6 bases). This CDR3 spans 14 amino acids. Per the germline V gene, CDR1 is LNHDA and CDR2 is SQIVND (reference sequence). V was pared by 1 base and J by 4 bases, with 9 bases between.